This T cell receptor (beta chain) is from a study of PD-L1 blockade in urothelial cancer. The protocol was immunoSEQ multiplex PCR, while the TCRdb copy is restricted to in-frame clones and leaves out a portion. The sample has 60,000 to 70,000 clones; 70% to 90% are singletons. Stated time point: pretreatment peripheral blood. Germline CDR1 reads SNHLY; CDR2 reads FYNNEI. Trimming took off 4 bases at V and 8 bases at J, with 11 bases between the two ends. The CDR3 is 12 residues long. This specimen consisted of PBMCs, obtained around atezolizumab (anti-PD-L1) treatment. This chain links TRBV2 with TRBJ1-2, with TRBD1 as a possible D gene (6 bases). The TCR originated in a man between 65 and 79 years old with urothelial cancer. CDR3 DNA sequence: TGTGCCAGCAGTGGGACAGTGAGGGGCTACACCTTC. This codes for CASSGTVRGYTF.